Below are 3 T cell receptor beta chains sequenced from a single sample in a study of memory B cells and T cells in multiple sclerosis. The data were produced by immunoSEQ multiplex PCR, yet TCRdb's version contains in-frame clones alone and is incomplete. The table has 13,000 to 15,000 clones, about 70% seen once. Sequencing input: memory (CD45RO+) CD4+ T cells from blood. These receptors were collected from a human donor with multiple sclerosis.

The gene calls are TRBV4-1 and TRBJ2-7; 13 nucleotides line up with TRBD2. The CDR3 is 15 residues long. Germline V gives CDR1 MGHRA, CDR2 YSYEKL. With V trimmed by 4 bases and J by 5 bases, 5 bases remained unmatched. This CDR3 is CASSRGLAGIDEQYF. The CDR3 DNA is TGCGCCAGCAGCCGGGGACTAGCGGGGATCGACGAGCAGTACTTC.

V and J are TRBV6-5 and TRBJ1-5, with a tentative D call TRBD1 (6 bases). This CDR3 region has 16 residues. From germline, CDR1 is MNHEY and CDR2 SVGAGI. V was shortened by 3 bases and J by 4 bases, with 16 bases between the two germline ends. The CDR3 is CASSYTVPQGNQPQHF. The CDR3 bases are TGTGCCAGCAGTTATACGGTACCACAGGGTAATCAGCCCCAGCATTTT.

The chain joins TRBV2 to TRBJ1-1, with D possibly being TRBD1 (5 bases). This CDR3 has 14 residues. V was pared by 6 bases and J by 5 bases, with 16 bases between. CDR1 is SNHLY, CDR2 FYNNEI, per germline. The CDR3 DNA sequence: TGTGCCAGCAGACCATGGGCAGGGCTAACTGAAGCTTTCTTT. It specifies CASRPWAGLTEAFF.